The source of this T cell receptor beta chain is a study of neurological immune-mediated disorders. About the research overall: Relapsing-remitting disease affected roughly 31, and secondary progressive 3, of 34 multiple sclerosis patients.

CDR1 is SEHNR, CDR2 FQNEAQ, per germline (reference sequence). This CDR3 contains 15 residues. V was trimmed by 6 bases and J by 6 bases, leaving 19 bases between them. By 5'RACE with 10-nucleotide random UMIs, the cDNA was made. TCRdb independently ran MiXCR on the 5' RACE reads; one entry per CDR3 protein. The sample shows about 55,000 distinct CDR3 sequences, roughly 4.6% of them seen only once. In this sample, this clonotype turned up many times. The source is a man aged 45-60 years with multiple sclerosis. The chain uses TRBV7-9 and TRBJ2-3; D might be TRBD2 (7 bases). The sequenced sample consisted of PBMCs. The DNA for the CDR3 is TGTGCCAGCAGGCTACAATTCGGGGGGCGCGATACGCAGTATTTT. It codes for CASRLQFGGRDTQYF. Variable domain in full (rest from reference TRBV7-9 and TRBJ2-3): DTGVSQNPRHKITKRGQNVTFRCDPISEHNRLYWYRQTLGQGPEFLTYFQNEAQLEKSRLLSDRFSAERPKGSFSTLEIQRTEQGDSAMYLCASRLQFGGRDTQYFGPGTRLTVL.